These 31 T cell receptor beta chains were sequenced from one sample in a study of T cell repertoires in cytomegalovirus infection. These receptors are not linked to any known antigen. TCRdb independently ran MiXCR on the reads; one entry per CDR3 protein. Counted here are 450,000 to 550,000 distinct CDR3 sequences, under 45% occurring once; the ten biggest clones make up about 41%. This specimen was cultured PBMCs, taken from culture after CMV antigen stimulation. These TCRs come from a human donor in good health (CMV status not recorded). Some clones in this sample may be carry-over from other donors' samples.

CDR3 nucleotides: TGCAGCGTTGATCCCCGGGGGGTTCGCGGGGGGTTGAATGAGCAGTTCTTC. This translates into CSVDPRGVRGGLNEQFF. The J gene is TRBJ2-1, the V gene TRBV29-1, with 8 bases identical to TRBD2. The germline V gene encodes CDR1 SQVTM and CDR2 ANQGSEA. The CDR3 sequence is 17 residues long. V lost 3 bases and J lost 7; bases outside the gene matches: 17.

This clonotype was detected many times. The CDR3 region is CASSLAGSGNTIYF. CDR3 sequence (DNA): TGTGCCAGCAGCTTAGCGGGCTCTGGAAACACCATATATTTT. V is TRBV7-2 and J is TRBJ1-3; D gene ambiguous. Deletions cut 0 bases from V and 0 bases from J, with 3 bases between. Germline V CDR1 and CDR2: SGHTA, FQGNSA. CDR3 length: 14 residues.

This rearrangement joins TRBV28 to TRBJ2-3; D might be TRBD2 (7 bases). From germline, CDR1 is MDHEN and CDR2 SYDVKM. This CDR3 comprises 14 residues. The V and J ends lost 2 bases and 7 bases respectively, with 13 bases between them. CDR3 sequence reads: CASSLGGGVNTQYF. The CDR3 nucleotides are TGTGCCAGCAGTTTAGGAGGGGGGGTGAATACGCAGTATTTT. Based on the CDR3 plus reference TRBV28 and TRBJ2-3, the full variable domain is DVKVTQSSRYLVKRTGEKVFLECVQDMDHENMFWYRQDPGLGLRLIYFSYDVKMKEKGDIPEGYSVSREKKERFSLILESASTNQTSMYLCASSLGGGVNTQYFGPGTRLTVL.

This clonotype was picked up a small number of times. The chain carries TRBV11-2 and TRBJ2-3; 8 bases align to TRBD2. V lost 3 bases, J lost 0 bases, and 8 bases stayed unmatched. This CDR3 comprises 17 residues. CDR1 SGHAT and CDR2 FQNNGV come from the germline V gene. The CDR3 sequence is CASSFLGGGPSTDTQYF. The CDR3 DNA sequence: TGTGCCAGCAGCTTTCTGGGCGGGGGGCCAAGCACAGATACGCAGTATTTT.

In nucleotides, the CDR3 is TGTGCCAGCAGCTTAGACAGGGATACGATTACAGATACGCAGTATTTT. Amino acids: CASSLDRDTITDTQYF. The chain links TRBV7-6 to TRBJ2-3, with a tentative D call TRBD1 (6 bases). V gave up 1 base and J gave up 3 bases, with 14 bases separating them. There are 16 residues in the CDR3. Germline CDR1 SGHVS, CDR2 FNYEAQ. The entire variable domain, with the rest obtained from reference TRBV7-6 and TRBJ2-3, is as follows: GAGVSQSPRYKVTKRGQDVALRCDPISGHVSLYWYRQALGQGPEFLTYFNYEAQQDKSGLPNDRFSAERPEGSISTLTIQRTEQRDSAMYRCASSLDRDTITDTQYFGPGTRLTVL.

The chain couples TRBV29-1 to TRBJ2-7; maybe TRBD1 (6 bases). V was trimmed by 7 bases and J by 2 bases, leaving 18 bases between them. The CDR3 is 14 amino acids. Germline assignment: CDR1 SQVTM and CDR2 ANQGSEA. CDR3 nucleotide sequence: TGCAGCGCCTCCCGTGACAGGATTCCCTACGAGCAGTACTTC. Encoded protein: CSASRDRIPYEQYF.

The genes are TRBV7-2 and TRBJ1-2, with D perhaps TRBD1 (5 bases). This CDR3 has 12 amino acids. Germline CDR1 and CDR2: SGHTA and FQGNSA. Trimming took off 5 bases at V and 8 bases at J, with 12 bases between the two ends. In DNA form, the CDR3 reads TGTGCCAGCAGCCGGGACGCTGGGGGCTACACCTTC. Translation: CASSRDAGGYTF. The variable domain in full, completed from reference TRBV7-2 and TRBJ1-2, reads GAGVSQSPSNKVTEKGKDVELRCDPISGHTALYWYRQSLGQGLEFLIYFQGNSAPDKSGLPSDRFSAERTGGSVSTLTIQRTQQEDSAVYLCASSRDAGGYTFGSGTRLTVV.

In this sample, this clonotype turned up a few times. The CDR3 region is CASSSGQGSSYEQYF. In nucleotides, the CDR3 is TGTGCCAGCAGCTCGGGACAGGGAAGCTCCTACGAGCAGTACTTC. This rearrangement joins TRBV7-6 to TRBJ2-7, with 9 bases fitting TRBD1. The CDR3 sequence is 15 residues long. The germline V gene encodes CDR1 SGHVS and CDR2 FNYEAQ. Trimming at V came to 4 bases and at J to 0 bases, leaving 4 bases not matched to a gene. The complete variable domain, with remaining parts taken from reference TRBV7-6 and TRBJ2-7, reads GAGVSQSPRYKVTKRGQDVALRCDPISGHVSLYWYRQALGQGPEFLTYFNYEAQQDKSGLPNDRFSAERPEGSISTLTIQRTEQRDSAMYRCASSSGQGSSYEQYFGPGTRLTVT.

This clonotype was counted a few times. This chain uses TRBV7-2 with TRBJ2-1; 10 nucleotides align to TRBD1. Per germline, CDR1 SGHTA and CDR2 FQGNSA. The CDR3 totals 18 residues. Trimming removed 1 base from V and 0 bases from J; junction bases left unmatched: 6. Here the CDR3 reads CASSLGQGALTSYNEQFF. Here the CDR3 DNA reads TGTGCCAGCAGCTTAGGACAGGGGGCGCTTACCTCCTACAATGAGCAGTTCTTC.

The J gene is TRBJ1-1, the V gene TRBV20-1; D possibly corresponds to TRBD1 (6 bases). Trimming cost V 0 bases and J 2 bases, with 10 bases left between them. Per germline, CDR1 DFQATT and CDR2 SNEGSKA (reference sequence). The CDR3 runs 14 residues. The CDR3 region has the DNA TGCAGTGCTAGAGAGGACAGTACTAACACTGAAGCTTTCTTT. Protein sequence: CSAREDSTNTEAFF.

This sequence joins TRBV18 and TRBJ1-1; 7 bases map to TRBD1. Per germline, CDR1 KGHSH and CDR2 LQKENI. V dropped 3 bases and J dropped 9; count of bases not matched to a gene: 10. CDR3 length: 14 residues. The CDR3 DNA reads TGTGCCAGCTCACCTGGGACAGCCTCAGGCCAAGCTTTCTTT. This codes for CASSPGTASGQAFF.

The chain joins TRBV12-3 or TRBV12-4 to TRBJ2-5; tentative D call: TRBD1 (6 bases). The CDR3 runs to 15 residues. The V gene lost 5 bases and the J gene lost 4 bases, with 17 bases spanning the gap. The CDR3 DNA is TGTGCCAGCAGTACGACAGGCCGTTTTCGAGAGACCCAGTACTTC. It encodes CASSTTGRFRETQYF.

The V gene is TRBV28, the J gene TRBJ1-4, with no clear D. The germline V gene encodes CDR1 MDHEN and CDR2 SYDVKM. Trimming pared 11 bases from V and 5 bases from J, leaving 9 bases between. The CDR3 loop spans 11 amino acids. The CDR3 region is CAVTGNEKLFF. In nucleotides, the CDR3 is TGTGCCGTAACCGGGAATGAAAAACTGTTTTTT.

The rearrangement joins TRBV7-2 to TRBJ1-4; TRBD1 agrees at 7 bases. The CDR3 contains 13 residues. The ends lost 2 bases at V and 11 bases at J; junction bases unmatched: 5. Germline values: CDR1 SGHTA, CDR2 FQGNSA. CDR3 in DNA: TGTGCCAGCAGCTTAAATCAGGGGGGGAAACTGTTTTTT. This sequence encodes CASSLNQGGKLFF.

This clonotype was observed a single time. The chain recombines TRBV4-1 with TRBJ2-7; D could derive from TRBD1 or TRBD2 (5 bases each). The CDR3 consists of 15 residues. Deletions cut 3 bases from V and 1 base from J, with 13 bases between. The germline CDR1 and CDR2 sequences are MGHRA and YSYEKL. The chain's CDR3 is CASSHPGPLSYEQYF. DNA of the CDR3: TGCGCCAGCAGCCATCCGGGACCATTGTCCTACGAGCAGTACTTC.

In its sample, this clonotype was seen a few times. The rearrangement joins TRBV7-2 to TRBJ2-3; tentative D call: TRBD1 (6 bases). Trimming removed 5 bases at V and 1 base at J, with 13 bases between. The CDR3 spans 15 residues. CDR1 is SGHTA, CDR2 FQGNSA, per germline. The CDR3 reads CASSQQAGGTDTQYF. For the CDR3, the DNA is TGTGCCAGCAGCCAACAGGCAGGGGGCACAGATACGCAGTATTTT.

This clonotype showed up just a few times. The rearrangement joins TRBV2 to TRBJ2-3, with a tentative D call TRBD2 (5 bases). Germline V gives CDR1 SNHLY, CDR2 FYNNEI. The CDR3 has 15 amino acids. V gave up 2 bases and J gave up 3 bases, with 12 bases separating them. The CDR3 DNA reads TGTGCCAGCAGTGAACTGGCTAGCCGAACAGATACGCAGTATTTT. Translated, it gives CASSELASRTDTQYF.

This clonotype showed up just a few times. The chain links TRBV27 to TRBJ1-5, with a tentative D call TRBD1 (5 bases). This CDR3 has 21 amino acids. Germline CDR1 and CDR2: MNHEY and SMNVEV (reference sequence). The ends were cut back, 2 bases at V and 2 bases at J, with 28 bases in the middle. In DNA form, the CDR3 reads TGTGCCAGCAGTTTACCGACAGTGTGGAAAGACAGAACATGGGGCAATCAGCCCCAGCATTTT. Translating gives CASSLPTVWKDRTWGNQPQHF.

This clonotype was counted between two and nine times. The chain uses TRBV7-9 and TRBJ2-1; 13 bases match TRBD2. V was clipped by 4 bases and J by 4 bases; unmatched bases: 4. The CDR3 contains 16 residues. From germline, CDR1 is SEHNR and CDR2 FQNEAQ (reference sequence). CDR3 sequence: CASSWGLAGPYNEQFF. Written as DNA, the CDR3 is TGTGCCAGCAGCTGGGGACTAGCGGGACCATACAATGAGCAGTTCTTC.

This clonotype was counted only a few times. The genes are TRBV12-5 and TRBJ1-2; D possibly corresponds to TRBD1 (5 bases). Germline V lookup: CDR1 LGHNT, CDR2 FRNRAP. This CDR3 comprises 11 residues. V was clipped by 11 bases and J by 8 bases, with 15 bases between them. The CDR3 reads CAGSRDWGYTF. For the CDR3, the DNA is TGTGCTGGATCCAGGGATTGGGGCTACACCTTC.

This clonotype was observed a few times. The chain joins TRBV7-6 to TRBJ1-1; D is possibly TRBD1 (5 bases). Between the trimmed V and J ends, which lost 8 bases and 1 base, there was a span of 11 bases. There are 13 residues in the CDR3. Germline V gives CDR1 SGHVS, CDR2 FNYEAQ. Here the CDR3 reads CASVGTRNTEAFF. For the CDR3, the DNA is TGTGCCAGCGTCGGGACGAGGAACACTGAAGCTTTCTTT.

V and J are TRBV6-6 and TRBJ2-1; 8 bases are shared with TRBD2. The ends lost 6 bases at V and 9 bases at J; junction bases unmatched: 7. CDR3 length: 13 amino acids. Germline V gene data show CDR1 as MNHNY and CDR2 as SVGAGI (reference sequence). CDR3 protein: CASSHGLAAEQFF. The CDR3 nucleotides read TGTGCCAGCAGCCATGGACTAGCAGCTGAGCAGTTCTTC.

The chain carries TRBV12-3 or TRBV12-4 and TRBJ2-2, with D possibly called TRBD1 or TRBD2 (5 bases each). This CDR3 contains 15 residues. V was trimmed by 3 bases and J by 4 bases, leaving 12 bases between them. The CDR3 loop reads CASSFTGGLTGELFF. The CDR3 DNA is TGTGCCAGCAGTTTCACAGGCGGGCTCACCGGGGAGCTGTTTTTT.

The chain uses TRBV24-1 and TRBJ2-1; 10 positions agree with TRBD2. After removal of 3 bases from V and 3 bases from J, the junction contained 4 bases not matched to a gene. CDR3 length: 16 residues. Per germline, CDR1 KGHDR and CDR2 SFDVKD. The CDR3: CATSDIAGGNYNEQFF. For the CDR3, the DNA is TGTGCCACCAGTGATATAGCGGGGGGAAACTACAATGAGCAGTTCTTC.

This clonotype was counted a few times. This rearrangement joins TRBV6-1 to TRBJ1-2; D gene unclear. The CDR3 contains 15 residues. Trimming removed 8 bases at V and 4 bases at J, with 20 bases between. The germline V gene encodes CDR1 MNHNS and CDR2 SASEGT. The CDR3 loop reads CASSRRAAVGYGYTF. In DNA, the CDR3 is TGTGCCAGCTCCCGAAGGGCGGCAGTCGGCTATGGCTACACCTTC.

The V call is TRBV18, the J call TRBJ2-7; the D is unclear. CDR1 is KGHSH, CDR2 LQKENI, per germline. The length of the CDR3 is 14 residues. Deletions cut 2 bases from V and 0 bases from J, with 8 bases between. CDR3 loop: CASSPITGSYEQYF. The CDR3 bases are TGTGCCAGCTCACCAATTACTGGCTCCTACGAGCAGTACTTC.

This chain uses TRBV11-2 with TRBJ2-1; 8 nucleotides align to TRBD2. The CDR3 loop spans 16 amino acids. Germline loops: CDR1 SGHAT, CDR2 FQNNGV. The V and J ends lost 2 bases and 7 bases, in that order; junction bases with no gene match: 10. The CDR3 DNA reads TGTGCCAGCAGCTTACGGGGGGGTCTGGGAGGGAATGAGCAGTTCTTC. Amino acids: CASSLRGGLGGNEQFF. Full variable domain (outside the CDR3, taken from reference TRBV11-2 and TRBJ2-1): EAGVAQSPRYKIIEKRQSVAFWCNPISGHATLYWYQQILGQGPKLLIQFQNNGVVDDSQLPKDRFSAERLKGVDSTLKIQPAKLEDSAVYLCASSLRGGLGGNEQFFGPGTRLTVL.

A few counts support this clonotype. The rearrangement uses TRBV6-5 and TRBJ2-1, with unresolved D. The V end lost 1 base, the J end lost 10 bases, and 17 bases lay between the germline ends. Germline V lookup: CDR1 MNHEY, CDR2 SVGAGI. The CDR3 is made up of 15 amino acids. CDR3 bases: TGTGCCAGCAGTTACTGGGCCGGCGCCCAGCAAGAGCAGTTCTTC. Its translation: CASSYWAGAQQEQFF.

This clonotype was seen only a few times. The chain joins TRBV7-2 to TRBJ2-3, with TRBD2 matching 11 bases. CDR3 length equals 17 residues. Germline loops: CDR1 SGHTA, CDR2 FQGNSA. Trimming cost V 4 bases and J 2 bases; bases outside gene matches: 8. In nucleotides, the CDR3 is TGTGCCAGCAGCTCGGGCATAGCGGGAGGGTCCACAGATACGCAGTATTTT. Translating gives CASSSGIAGGSTDTQYF.

CDR3: CASSWPGGDSPLHF. The CDR3 region has the DNA TGTGCCAGCAGTTGGCCGGGGGGGGACTCACCCCTCCACTTT. J is TRBJ1-6 and V is TRBV2; maybe TRBD1 (5 bases). The CDR3 covers 14 residues. Germline V gene lookup returns CDR1 SNHLY and CDR2 FYNNEI. The V end lost 5 bases, the J end lost 10 bases, and 15 bases lay between the germline ends.

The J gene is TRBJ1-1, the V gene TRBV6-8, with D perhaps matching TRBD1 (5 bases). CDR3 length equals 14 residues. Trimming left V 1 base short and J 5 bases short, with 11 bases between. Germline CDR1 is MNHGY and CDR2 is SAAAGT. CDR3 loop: CASSYLGRGTEAFF. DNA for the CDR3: TGTGCCAGCAGTTACTTAGGTAGGGGAACTGAAGCTTTCTTT.